This paragraph reports one T cell receptor beta chain. This sample was taken from a study of T cell changes during pregnancy in multiple sclerosis. CDR3 length equals 15 residues. Trimming shortened V by 0 bases and J by 2 bases, and 10 bases separated the two germline ends. Germline V gene lookup returns CDR1 SGHTS and CDR2 YDEGEE. TCRdb's table, derived via immunoSEQ multiplex PCR, lists solely in-frame clones and lacks some. The data contain some 81,000 clones, around 93% of them singletons. Sequenced here: peripheral blood, sampled after pregnancy. This chain joins TRBV5-8 and TRBJ2-3; TRBD1 is a possible D gene (5 bases). This TCR came from a female donor in good health, enrolled as a control in a pregnancy study. CDR3 coding DNA: TGTGCCAGCAGCTTGGGGGGCACCTCCACAGATACGCAGTATTTT. Protein: CASSLGGTSTDTQYF.